This T cell receptor (beta chain) was identified during a study of blood T cell repertoires in COVID-19. Participants were aged about 18 to 100 years from about two dozen US areas. This clone has just one count. The CDR3 has 12 amino acids. Trimming stripped 2 bases from V and 5 bases from J, with 6 bases between. Germline assignment: CDR1 SGHRS and CDR2 YFSETQ. Sequencing used immunoSEQ multiplex PCR; TCRdb keeps in-frame clones, though not all of them. This sample carries fewer than 350,000 clones, 89% of them seen once, and the ten largest clones take over 8%. The chain links TRBV5-1 to TRBJ2-3, with TRBD1 as a possible D gene (5 bases). The sample was PBMCs or T cells enriched from blood (not recorded which). This TCR was recovered from a woman in her forties who had recovered from COVID-19. DNA of the CDR3: TGCGCCAGCAGCTTCCAGGGAGATACGCAGTATTTT. Its translation is CASSFQGDTQYF.